Presented here are 14 T cell receptor beta chains from one specimen sequenced in a study of T cells in localized non-small cell lung cancer. Repertoires were generated with immunoSEQ multiplex PCR, while TCRdb's copy carries only in-frame clones and drops some. The table has fewer than 2,000 clones, about 15% seen once. Material: normal lung tissue next to the tumor, obtained before any cancer treatment. The source is a male donor at least 60 years old with stage III squamous cell lung carcinoma.

V is TRBV6-8 and J is TRBJ1-5, with no clear D. This CDR3 spans 13 amino acids. CDR1 MNHGY and CDR2 SAAAGT come from the germline V gene. V was clipped by 8 bases and J by 5 bases, with 13 bases between them. The DNA for the CDR3 is TGTGCCAGCGGAAGGGAAAATTATCAGCCCCAGCATTTT. It translates to CASGRENYQPQHF.

This clone was observed once. CDR3 nucleotides: TGCGCCAGCAGCTTGGTTTCTACGGGGGTCGGAAACACCATATATTTT. Amino acids: CASSLVSTGVGNTIYF. V and J are TRBV5-1 and TRBJ1-3; D is possibly TRBD1 (5 bases). This CDR3 has 16 residues. The germline V gene encodes CDR1 SGHRS and CDR2 YFSETQ. The V gene lost 0 bases and the J gene lost 4 bases, with 14 bases spanning the gap. The full variable domain, with the rest looked up from reference TRBV5-1 and TRBJ1-3, is KAGVTQTPRYLIKTRGQQVTLSCSPISGHRSVSWYQQTPGQGLQFLFEYFSETQRNKGNFPGRFSGRQFSNSRSEMNVSTLELGDSALYLCASSLVSTGVGNTIYFGEGSWLTVV.

This clone is deemed medium-sized (0.01 to 0.1%). The chain uses TRBV11-3 and TRBJ1-1; D might be TRBD1 (5 bases). This CDR3 contains 14 residues. The ends were cut back, 5 bases at V and 0 bases at J, with 10 bases in the middle. The germline V gene has CDR1 SGHNT and CDR2 YENEEA. In DNA, the CDR3 is TGTGCCAGCAGCCCCGGGGACCTGAACACTGAAGCTTTCTTT. It is translated as CASSPGDLNTEAFF.

The chain combines TRBV19 with TRBJ2-5; D might be TRBD1 or TRBD2, each matching 6 bases. Trimming pared 6 bases from V and 4 bases from J, leaving 12 bases between. The CDR3 totals 13 residues. Germline CDR1 is LNHDA and CDR2 is SQIVND (reference sequence). DNA for the CDR3: TGTGCCAGTAGCCGGGGGCCCCCAGAGACCCAGTACTTC. Its translation: CASSRGPPETQYF.

This chain joins TRBV10-3 and TRBJ2-3; D is uncertain. V was pared by 0 bases and J by 1 base, with 8 bases between. Germline V lookup: CDR1 ENHRY, CDR2 SYGVKD. The CDR3 runs 15 residues. The CDR3 DNA sequence: TGTGCCATCAGTGAGTCAAGCATAGGCACAGATACGCAGTATTTT. Translating gives CAISESSIGTDTQYF.

This clone was counted only a few times. V gene TRBV6-8 combines with J gene TRBJ2-7; 8 bases fit TRBD1. V shed 7 bases and J 2 bases; nucleotides not matched to a gene: 13. The CDR3 runs to 16 residues. In germline, CDR1 is MNHGY, CDR2 SAAAGT. In DNA form, the CDR3 reads TGTGCCAGCATCGACGTTAGGACAGGGAATACCTACGAGCAGTACTTC. This translates into CASIDVRTGNTYEQYF.

The gene calls are TRBV15 and TRBJ1-6; D is undetermined. The CDR3 totals 16 residues. V was trimmed by 3 bases and J by 0 bases, leaving 9 bases between them. CDR1 and CDR2 (germline): LNHNV, YYDKDF (reference sequence). In DNA form, the CDR3 reads TGTGCCACCAGCAGGTCATTAAGCTCCTATAATTCACCCCTCCACTTT. Translated: CATSRSLSSYNSPLHF.

This clone was seen more than once but under ten times. The chain combines TRBV6-8 with TRBJ2-2; D not resolved. Between the trimmed V and J ends, which lost 0 bases and 7 bases, there was a span of 15 bases. The germline CDR1 and CDR2 sequences are MNHGY and SAAAGT. The CDR3 consists of 16 residues. CDR3 in amino acids: CASSYSNYEALGELFF. DNA of the CDR3: TGTGCCAGCAGTTACTCGAATTATGAGGCCCTCGGGGAGCTGTTTTTT.

V and J are TRBV28 and TRBJ1-2, with a weak D call TRBD1 (6 bases). The CDR3 is 13 residues long. Germline CDR1 and CDR2: MDHEN and SYDVKM. Trimming cost V 3 bases and J 7 bases, with 12 bases left between them. For the CDR3, the DNA is TGTGCCAGCAGTTTGACTCTCAGGGGTGGCTACACCTTC. It translates to CASSLTLRGGYTF.

This clone counts as large. V usage is TRBV11-3 and J usage is TRBJ2-7; tentatively, D is TRBD1 or TRBD2 (5 bases each). Germline CDR1 is SGHNT and CDR2 is YENEEA. This CDR3 comprises 15 residues. The germline V and J ends were trimmed by 3 bases and 0 bases, with 12 bases remaining between them. The CDR3 nucleotides are TGTGCCAGCAGCTTTTTGAGGGGTTACTCCTACGAGCAGTACTTC. This translates into CASSFLRGYSYEQYF. Together with reference TRBV11-3 and TRBJ2-7, the CDR3 gives the full variable domain: EAGVVQSPRYKIIEKKQPVAFWCNPISGHNTLYWYLQNLGQGPELLIRYENEEAVDDSQLPKDRFSAERLKGVDSTLKIQPAELGDSAVYLCASSFLRGYSYEQYFGPGTRLTVT.

The chain links TRBV11-3 to TRBJ2-7; 7 bases match TRBD1. The CDR3 extends over 15 amino acids. The V gene's germline CDR1 is SGHNT and CDR2 YENEEA. J was trimmed by 5 bases and V by 5 bases; bases with no gene match: 12. CDR3 loop: CASSPTQGRRDEQYF. The CDR3 region has the DNA TGTGCCAGCAGCCCAACACAGGGGCGTAGAGACGAGCAGTACTTC. Together with reference TRBV11-3 and TRBJ2-7, the CDR3 gives the full variable domain: EAGVVQSPRYKIIEKKQPVAFWCNPISGHNTLYWYLQNLGQGPELLIRYENEEAVDDSQLPKDRFSAERLKGVDSTLKIQPAELGDSAVYLCASSPTQGRRDEQYFGPGTRLTVT.

The chain is built from TRBV11-3 and TRBJ2-2, with D uncertain. Germline CDR1 reads SGHNT; CDR2 reads YENEEA. V shed 5 bases and J shed 0 bases, with 16 bases lying between them. The CDR3 has 17 amino acids. CDR3 loop: CASSPRLGESNTGELFF. CDR3 nucleotide sequence: TGTGCCAGCAGCCCACGTCTTGGGGAATCGAACACCGGGGAGCTGTTTTTT.

By sample fraction, this clone is large. The sample holds other DNA sequences that translate to the same CDR3. The chain employs TRBV9 and TRBJ1-6, with 11 bases that match TRBD1. The V gene's germline CDR1 is SGDLS and CDR2 YYNGEE. This CDR3 is 16 amino acids long. Trimming took 0 bases from V and 6 from J; bases not matched to a gene: 2. The CDR3 reads CASSVEGTGGNSPLHF. The CDR3 DNA is TGTGCCAGCAGCGTAGAAGGGACAGGGGGTAATTCACCCCTCCACTTT.

This clone was observed a few times. The rearrangement joins TRBV28 to TRBJ2-7; TRBD1 aligns across 10 bases. V lost 4 bases and J lost 7; bases outside the gene matches: 7. The CDR3 contains 14 residues. Germline loops: CDR1 MDHEN, CDR2 SYDVKM. CDR3 in DNA: TGTGCCAGCAGTTCGCCGGGACAGGGGAGTGAGCAGTACTTC. Protein: CASSSPGQGSEQYF.